What follows are 10 T cell receptor beta chains derived from one specimen sequenced in a study of CD8 T cells in ankylosing spondylitis. Notes on the study in general: There was a TCR beta motif, made of several highly homologous variants, that appeared characteristic of ankylosing spondylitis blood.

TCRdb re-called the 5' RACE reads with MiXCR, one entry per CDR3 protein. The sample has 670,000 or so distinct CDR3 sequences; around 20% are singletons. For these TCRs, the target antigens are not known. The sample comprised blood, either unsorted or a sorted T cell fraction (not recorded which). Receptors were obtained from a male donor with ankylosing spondylitis.

This clonotype appeared a few times. The J gene is TRBJ2-3, the V gene TRBV19; 7 positions match TRBD1. CDR1 is LNHDA, CDR2 SQIVND, per germline (reference sequence). The CDR3 consists of 14 residues. J lost 4 bases, V lost 6 bases, and 7 bases had no gene match. The CDR3 is CASSWDSRADTQYF. The CDR3 nucleotides read TGTGCCAGTAGCTGGGACAGCAGGGCAGATACGCAGTATTTT.

The rearrangement joins TRBV2 to TRBJ2-7, with unresolved D. This CDR3 has 16 residues. Germline V CDR1 and CDR2: SNHLY, FYNNEI. V lost 0 bases to trimming and J lost 3 bases, with 15 bases between them. The CDR3 protein is CASSEAHRAAYYEQYF. In DNA, the CDR3 is TGTGCCAGCAGTGAAGCGCATAGGGCAGCTTACTACGAGCAGTACTTC.

This clonotype was picked up a small number of times. The chain couples TRBV7-2 to TRBJ1-5; TRBD1 matches at 7 bases. Losses at the gene ends were 2 bases for V and 4 bases for J; bases not matched to a gene: 8. Germline V gene lookup returns CDR1 SGHTA and CDR2 FQGNSA. There are 16 residues in the CDR3. The CDR3 nucleotides read TGTGCCAGCAGCTTACTTCAGGGGGTACCTAATCAGCCCCAGCATTTT. This encodes CASSLLQGVPNQPQHF.

This clonotype was detected many times. This sequence joins TRBV7-2 and TRBJ2-7; 7 bases fit TRBD2. V was clipped by 2 bases and J by 5 bases; unmatched bases: 6. CDR3 length equals 14 residues. Germline V gives CDR1 SGHTA, CDR2 FQGNSA. The CDR3 nucleotides are TGTGCCAGCAGCTTATCGCGGGAGCAAAACGAGCAGTACTTC. Protein: CASSLSREQNEQYF.

This clonotype was seen more than once but under ten times. The chain joins TRBV5-4 to TRBJ2-1, with TRBD2 matching 12 bases. The CDR3 covers 16 residues. V was clipped by 4 bases and J by 10 bases; unmatched bases: 12. Germline V gene lookup returns CDR1 SGHNT and CDR2 YYREEE (reference sequence). The CDR3 DNA reads TGTGCCAGCAGCCCGCACGGGACTAGCGGGCTCCGGGAGCAGTTCTTC. Translation: CASSPHGTSGLREQFF.

The V gene is TRBV12-3 or TRBV12-4, the J gene TRBJ1-1; D uncertain. V lost 3 bases and J lost 6, with 11 bases in between. The CDR3 is 13 amino acids. CDR3 loop: CASSFQAGAEAFF. The DNA for the CDR3 is TGTGCCAGCAGTTTTCAGGCGGGCGCTGAAGCTTTCTTT.

V gene TRBV12-3 or TRBV12-4 combines with J gene TRBJ2-7, with no clear D. This CDR3 is 16 amino acids long. Trimming shortened V by 1 base and J by 3 bases, and 16 bases separated the two germline ends. The CDR3 reads CASSLGGLTAGYEQYF. The CDR3 DNA follows: TGTGCCAGCAGTTTAGGGGGTTTAACGGCTGGCTACGAGCAGTACTTC.

The chain couples TRBV7-9 to TRBJ2-7, with 8 bases lining up with TRBD1. Germline V lookup: CDR1 SEHNR, CDR2 FQNEAQ (reference sequence). Unmatched junction bases numbered 9, after V lost 6 bases and J lost 2 bases. CDR3 length: 15 residues. The CDR3 coding sequence is TGTGCCAGCAGAAGCGGACAGGGTTTCCCCTACGAGCAGTACTTC. It encodes CASRSGQGFPYEQYF.

J is TRBJ2-1 and V is TRBV11-2; perhaps TRBD2 as D (5 bases). Trimming stripped 0 bases from V and 8 bases from J, with 23 bases between. The CDR3 spans 18 residues. Germline V gene data show CDR1 as SGHAT and CDR2 as FQNNGV. The CDR3 protein is CASSLEGRGSRMYDEQFF. CDR3 sequence (DNA): TGTGCCAGCAGCTTAGAGGGTCGGGGATCCCGGATGTATGATGAGCAGTTCTTC.

This clonotype came up many times. The chain recombines TRBV12-3 or TRBV12-4 with TRBJ2-7, with D hard to call. This CDR3 comprises 15 residues. Trimming stripped 1 base from V and 0 bases from J, with 10 bases between. CDR3: CASSLGGTLSYEQYF. CDR3 in DNA: TGTGCCAGCAGTTTAGGGGGAACCCTCTCCTACGAGCAGTACTTC.